This T cell receptor beta chain was retrieved from a study of T-cell memory formation after mild COVID-19. For this clonotype: Its antigen is not known.

TCRdb independently ran MiXCR on the 5' RACE reads; one entry per CDR3 protein. The sample has almost 250,000 distinct CDR3 sequences, approximately 15% seen once; the top ten hold more than 2%. General study results and limits: Contracting CD4+ clones were located mainly in CM and EM, and CD8+ clones in EMRA. Whereas later expanders leaned CD4+, clones contracting day 15 to 85 showed a balanced CD4/CD8 makeup.

In germline, CDR1 is SGHRS, CDR2 YFSETQ. This CDR3 is 17 amino acids long. Trimming took 0 bases from V and 2 from J, leaving 15 bases between them. Sequencing used PBMCs or a T cell subset sorted from them (not recorded which). The chain combines TRBV5-1 with TRBJ2-1, with D possibly TRBD1 on 6 matching bases. The origin of this receptor is an adult woman who had mild COVID-19 (a few samples of this study predate the infection). Cell type and time point are not known. The CDR3 DNA reads TGCGCCAGCAGCTTGGAGGCAGGACAGTTTCCCTACAATGAGCAGTTCTTC. Translation gives CASSLEAGQFPYNEQFF.